A selection of T cell receptor beta chains follows, all from one sample in a study of T cells in lung cancer brain metastases. TCRdb's table, derived via immunoSEQ multiplex PCR, lists solely in-frame clones and lacks some. Of fewer than 6,000 clones detected, around 83% appear once; the ten largest clones hold more than 2.5%. The source material was tumor tissue from the primary lung tumor. These receptor sequences come from a woman aged 50 to 60 with non-small cell lung cancer. Each CDR3 is given with its conserved first and last residue. Fields, in order: J gene, D gene, CDR3 length, V gene, clone size, CDR3 DNA, CDR3 protein. The D gene is left open where the match is weak. Clone sizes are given selectively: once, few, many, or a class where the clone is expanded.

J: TRBJ2-3
D: -
length: 14
V: TRBV10-3
size: -
DNA: TGTGCCATCAACGCCGGCAGGGGGGCAGATACGCAGTATTTT
CDR3: CAINAGRGADTQYF

J: TRBJ2-1
D: TRBD1
length: 15
V: TRBV29-1
size: -
DNA: TGCAGCGTTAGCAAAGAGGGGGCTTGGAAGGATGAGCAGTTCTTC
CDR3: CSVSKEGAWKDEQFF

J: TRBJ2-2
D: TRBD2
length: 17
V: TRBV10-1
size: -
DNA: TGCGCCAGCAGTGAGTCCACTAGCGGGAGCGGGACCGGGGAGCTGTTTTTT
CDR3: CASSESTSGSGTGELFF

J: TRBJ2-3
D: TRBD2
length: 14
V: TRBV2
size: -
DNA: TGTGCCAGCGGACTAGCGGGAGTCACAGATACGCAGTATTTT
CDR3: CASGLAGVTDTQYF

J: TRBJ1-5
D: -
length: 13
V: TRBV9
size: -
DNA: TGTGCCAGCAGCATTAAGGAAAATCAGCCCCAGCATTTT
CDR3: CASSIKENQPQHF

J: TRBJ1-2
D: -
length: 12
V: TRBV28
size: -
DNA: TGTGCCAGCAGTTTCCAGGGACGCGGCTACACCTTC
CDR3: CASSFQGRGYTF

J: TRBJ2-5
D: -
length: 17
V: TRBV28
size: -
DNA: TGTGCCAGCAGTTTATTTGGGCAGGCGATTACGCAAGAGACCCAGTACTTC
CDR3: CASSLFGQAITQETQYF

J: TRBJ2-7
D: -
length: 13
V: TRBV29-1
size: -
DNA: TGCAGCGTTGTTAGCGGAGGGGGTTACGAGCAGTACTTC
CDR3: CSVVSGGGYEQYF

J: TRBJ2-3
D: -
length: 13
V: TRBV19
size: -
DNA: TGTGCCAGTAGTAGGGTGGCCGAAGATACGCAGTATTTT
CDR3: CASSRVAEDTQYF

J: TRBJ2-7
D: TRBD1
length: 13
V: TRBV18
size: -
DNA: TGTGCCAGCTCACCGCGAGGCCAGGGGGACCAGTACTTC
CDR3: CASSPRGQGDQYF

J: TRBJ1-1
D: TRBD1
length: 13
V: TRBV30
size: few
DNA: TGTGCCTGGAGGAGGGGGCGGGACACTGAAGCTTTCTTT
CDR3: CAWRRGRDTEAFF

J: TRBJ2-7
D: -
length: 15
V: TRBV5-1
size: -
DNA: TGCGCCAGCAGCTCGCTCAAACAGGGATCCTACGAGCAGTACTTC
CDR3: CASSSLKQGSYEQYF

J: TRBJ2-7
D: TRBD2
length: 15
V: TRBV18
size: -
DNA: TGTGCCAGCTCACCGGGGACTAGCGGGACCTACGAGCAGTACTTC
CDR3: CASSPGTSGTYEQYF

J: TRBJ2-2
D: -
length: 11
V: TRBV6-1
size: -
DNA: TGTGCCAGCAGACAGGGACAGGAGCTGTTTTTT
CDR3: CASRQGQELFF

J: TRBJ2-3
D: -
length: 15
V: TRBV5-1
size: -
DNA: TGCGCCAGCAGCTTGGGTGGCAGGATCACAGATACGCAGTATTTT
CDR3: CASSLGGRITDTQYF

J: TRBJ1-2
D: -
length: 12
V: TRBV19
size: -
DNA: TGTGCCAGTAGTTCCTTGATCTATGGCTACACTTTC
CDR3: CASSSLIYGYTF

J: TRBJ2-2
D: -
length: 11
V: TRBV19
size: -
DNA: TGTGCCAGTAGGTTCTTAGGGGAGCTGTTTTTT
CDR3: CASRFLGELFF

J: TRBJ1-2
D: -
length: 14
V: TRBV2
size: few
DNA: TGTGCCAGCAAGGCGGGGTTGGGGAACTATGGCTACACCTTC
CDR3: CASKAGLGNYGYTF

J: TRBJ1-1
D: TRBD1
length: 14
V: TRBV18
size: -
DNA: TGTGCCAGCTCACTTTCAGGGGGTAACACTGAAGCTTTCTTT
CDR3: CASSLSGGNTEAFF

J: TRBJ2-7
D: TRBD2
length: 15
V: TRBV5-1
size: -
DNA: TGCGCCAGCAGCCGCCTCCCGGGAGGGCCCTACGAGCAGTACTTC
CDR3: CASSRLPGGPYEQYF

J: TRBJ1-5
D: TRBD1
length: 16
V: TRBV18
size: -
DNA: TGTGCCAGTTCTTTTTTACAGGGGCCTAGCAATCAGCCCCAGCATTTT
CDR3: CASSFLQGPSNQPQHF

J: TRBJ2-1
D: TRBD2
length: 21
V: TRBV14
size: -
DNA: TGTGCCAGCAGCCAAGAAACCCAGCGGGGGGCCCTTAGAAGCTCCTACAATGAGCAGTTCTTC
CDR3: CASSQETQRGALRSSYNEQFF

J: TRBJ1-1
D: -
length: 11
V: TRBV20-1
size: -
DNA: TGCAGTGCTACAGTGAACACTGAAGCTTTCTTT
CDR3: CSATVNTEAFF

J: TRBJ2-5
D: -
length: 16
V: TRBV18
size: once
DNA: TGTGCCAGCTCACCACGTGTCCAGGGTGGCCAAGAGACCCAGTACTTC
CDR3: CASSPRVQGGQETQYF

J: TRBJ1-4
D: -
length: 15
V: TRBV28
size: -
DNA: TGTGCCAGCAGTCCCGCCGGGGGGGCCAGAGAAAAACTGTTTTTT
CDR3: CASSPAGGAREKLFF